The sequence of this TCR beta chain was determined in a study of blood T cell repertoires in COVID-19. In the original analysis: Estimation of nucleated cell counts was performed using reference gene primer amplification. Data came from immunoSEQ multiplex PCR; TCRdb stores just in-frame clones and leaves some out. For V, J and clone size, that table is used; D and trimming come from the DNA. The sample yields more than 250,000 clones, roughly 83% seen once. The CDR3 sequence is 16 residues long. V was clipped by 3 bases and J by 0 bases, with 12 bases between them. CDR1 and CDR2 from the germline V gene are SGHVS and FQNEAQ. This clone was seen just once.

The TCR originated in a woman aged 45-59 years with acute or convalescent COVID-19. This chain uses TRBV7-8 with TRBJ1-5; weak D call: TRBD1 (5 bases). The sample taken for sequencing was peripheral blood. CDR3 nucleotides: TGTGCCAGCAGCTTTGCAAGGGACTATAGCAATCAGCCCCAGCATTTT. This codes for CASSFARDYSNQPQHF.